This TCR beta chain was recorded in a study of T cell clones after liver transplantation. Study-wide context: Patients counted as tolerant after at least one year off all immunosuppression, enzymes not exceeding twice normal.

TCRdb's copy holds only in-frame clones and misses some; the assay was immunoSEQ multiplex PCR. The sample has 65,000 to 70,000 clones; around 92% are singletons. The J segment lost 5 bases and the V segment lost 3 bases, leaving 8 bases of the junction unmatched. Looked up from germline, CDR1 is SGHNT and CDR2 is YYREEE (reference sequence). This CDR3 contains 15 residues. The receptor's source is a human patient who received a liver transplant. Some T cells may possibly be graft donor cells. This sequence joins TRBV5-4 and TRBJ2-3; 8 positions agree with TRBD2. The sample in question was CD4+ T cells from blood, obtained about 25 months after liver transplant. The chain's CDR3 is CASSSGLEIRDTQYF. CDR3 in DNA: TGTGCCAGCAGCTCGGGACTAGAAATTAGAGATACGCAGTATTTT.